These 2 T cell receptor beta chains share one sample of origin, sequenced in a study of cytomegalovirus exposure and HLA in healthy donors. PCR involved 60 Vbeta and 13 Jbeta primers. The assay was immunoSEQ multiplex PCR, and TCRdb's table has in-frame clones only and misses some. The top ten clones hold 7.3% of a sample with over 100,000 clones, around 76% of them seen once. What was sequenced was PBMCs. These receptors all come from a male donor in good health and CMV-seronegative.

The chain employs TRBV27 and TRBJ2-7; the match to TRBD1 covers 9 bases. V trimming: 3 bases; J trimming: 3 bases; junction bases outside the gene matches: 6. The CDR3 totals 15 residues. Germline CDR1 is MNHEY and CDR2 is SMNVEV (reference sequence). The CDR3 spells CASSFIGTGNYEQYF. The CDR3 DNA is TGTGCCAGCAGTTTCATCGGGACAGGGAACTACGAGCAGTACTTC.

The chain combines TRBV18 with TRBJ2-1; D is unresolved. Between the trimmed V and J ends, which lost 1 base and 0 bases, there was a span of 13 bases. Looked up from germline, CDR1 is KGHSH and CDR2 is LQKENI. The CDR3 covers 17 residues. Here the CDR3 reads CASSPRLGESSYNEQFF. The CDR3 DNA reads TGTGCCAGCTCACCACGCTTGGGCGAGAGCTCCTACAATGAGCAGTTCTTC.